This T cell receptor beta chain was obtained from a study of shared clonotypes between healthy human individuals. For the study at large: Per donor, three plates held CD4 naive cells, three held CD4 memory, two held CD8 naive and one held CD8 memory.

Splitting of each subset's genomic DNA was done evenly across several immunoSEQ plates. This table comes from immunoSEQ multiplex PCR, and its TCRdb copy is limited to in-frame clones, with some not included. The sample holds some 1 million clones, 60% to 80% seen once. The length of the CDR3 is 16 residues. V was pared by 0 bases and J by 0 bases, with 4 bases of the junction left unmatched. Germline V gene data show CDR1 as MNHEY and CDR2 as SVGAGI. As for this clone: Its antigen is as yet unknown.

Overall study results and limits: Only a few donors were included, so the genetic and exposure-history diversity represented was limited. The generation probabilities recorded for non-shared clonotypes fell below those of clonotypes shared by all four donors.

The sample comprised memory CD4+ T cells sorted from blood. This sample's subset: CD45RA-negative fraction. This chain connects TRBV6-5 to TRBJ1-2; 7 bases fit TRBD1. The receptor's source is a man aged 18 to 30 in good health. DNA for the CDR3: TGTGCCAGCAGTTACTCGGGGACAGCCTCTAACTATGGCTACACCTTC. It encodes CASSYSGTASNYGYTF.